The source of this TCR beta chain is a study of blood T cell repertoires in COVID-19. Overall study context: Material from acute and convalescent COVID-19 was sourced from the United States, Italy and Spain.

This CDR3 is 20 amino acids long. Germline CDR1 SQVTM, CDR2 ANQGSEA. V gave up 4 bases and J gave up 0 bases, with 28 bases separating them. Original methodology: Amplification with reference gene primers provided the estimates of nucleated cell counts. Assay used: immunoSEQ multiplex PCR; TCRdb lists only in-frame clones, some missing. That table is the source of V, J and clone size, and D and trimming were worked out from the DNA. The sample has 300,000 or so clones, 70% to 90% seen once. This receptor was obtained from a woman younger than 45 who had recovered from COVID-19. J is TRBJ1-3 and V is TRBV29-1; D is perhaps TRBD1 (6 bases). The source material was peripheral blood. The CDR3 DNA sequence: TGCAGCGTTGGAGGGGCCGGGACATCGACGTTCCGCCTCTCTGGAAACACCATATATTTT. Amino acids: CSVGGAGTSTFRLSGNTIYF.